This T cell receptor (beta chain) was captured in a study of blood T cell repertoires in COVID-19. As for the study in general: From the United States, Italy and Spain came samples of acute and convalescent COVID-19. Nucleic acid was either cDNA or gDNA, and it came from T cells, B-cell-depleted T cells, or PBMCs.

Sequenced by immunoSEQ multiplex PCR; TCRdb stores in-frame clones only, minus some. The table lists approximately 100,000 clones, 70% to 90% of them singletons. CDR3 length: 12 amino acids. V lost 1 base, J lost 11 bases, and 8 bases lay in between. Germline CDR1 reads SGHDN; CDR2 reads FVKESK. The rearrangement joins TRBV14 to TRBJ1-4; D unclear. This TCR was recovered from a woman aged 55-69 years with acute or convalescent COVID-19. The sample comprised peripheral blood. The CDR3 DNA reads TGTGCCAGCAGCCAAGTTGGGGAGAAACTGTTTTTT. Its translation is CASSQVGEKLFF.